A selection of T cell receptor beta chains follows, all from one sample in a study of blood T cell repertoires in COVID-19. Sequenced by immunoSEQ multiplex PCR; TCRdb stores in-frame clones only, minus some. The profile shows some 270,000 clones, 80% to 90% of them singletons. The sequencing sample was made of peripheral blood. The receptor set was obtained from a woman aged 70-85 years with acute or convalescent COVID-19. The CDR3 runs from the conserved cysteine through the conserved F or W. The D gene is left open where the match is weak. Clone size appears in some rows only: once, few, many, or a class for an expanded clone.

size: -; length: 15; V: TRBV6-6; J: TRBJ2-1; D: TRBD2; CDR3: CASSYSLAAYNEQFF; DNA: TGTGCCAGCAGTTACTCCCTAGCGGCCTACAATGAGCAGTTCTTC
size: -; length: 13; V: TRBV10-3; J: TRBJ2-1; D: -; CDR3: CAISESPGNEQFF; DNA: TGTGCCATCAGTGAGTCTCCGGGCAATGAGCAGTTCTTC
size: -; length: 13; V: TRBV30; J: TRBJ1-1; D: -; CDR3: CAWSRAGRAEAFF; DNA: TGTGCCTGGAGTCGAGCGGGCCGCGCTGAAGCTTTCTTT
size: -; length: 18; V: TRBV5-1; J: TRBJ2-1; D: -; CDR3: CASSLTLAAASPYNEQFF; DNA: TGCGCCAGCAGCTTAACGCTAGCAGCAGCCTCCCCATACAATGAGCAGTTCTTC
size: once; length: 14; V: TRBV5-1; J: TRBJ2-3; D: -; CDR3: CASSMDGKTDTQYF; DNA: TGCGCCAGCAGCATGGACGGGAAAACAGATACGCAGTATTTT
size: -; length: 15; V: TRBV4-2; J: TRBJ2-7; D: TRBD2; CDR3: CASSLGTSGSYEQYF; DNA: TGTGCCAGCAGCCTAGGGACTAGCGGTTCCTACGAGCAGTACTTC
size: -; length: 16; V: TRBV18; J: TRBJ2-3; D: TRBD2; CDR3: CASSPLLAGAGDTQYF; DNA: TGTGCCAGCTCACCGCTACTAGCGGGAGCTGGAGATACGCAGTATTTT
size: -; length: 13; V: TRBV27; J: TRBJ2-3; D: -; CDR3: CASSWAGTDTQYF; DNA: TGTGCCAGCAGTTGGGCTGGAACAGATACGCAGTATTTT
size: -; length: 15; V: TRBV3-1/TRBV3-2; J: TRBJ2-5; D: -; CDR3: CASNLGTRPQETQYF; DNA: TGTGCCAGCAACCTGGGGACAAGACCCCAAGAGACCCAGTACTTC
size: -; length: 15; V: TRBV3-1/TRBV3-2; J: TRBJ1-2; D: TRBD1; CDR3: CASSPPTGRGYGYTF; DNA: TGTGCCAGCAGCCCCCCGACAGGGAGAGGGTATGGCTACACCTTC
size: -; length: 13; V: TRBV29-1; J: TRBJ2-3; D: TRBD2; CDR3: CSVGGGSTDTQYF; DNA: TGCAGCGTGGGGGGAGGGAGCACAGATACGCAGTATTTT
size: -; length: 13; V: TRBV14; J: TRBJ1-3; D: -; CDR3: CASSQYRGNTIYF; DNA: TGTGCCAGCAGCCAATATCGGGGAAACACCATATATTTT
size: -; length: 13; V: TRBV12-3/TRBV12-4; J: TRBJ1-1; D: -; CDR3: CASREGGATEAFF; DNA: TGTGCCAGCAGGGAGGGGGGGGCCACTGAAGCTTTCTTT
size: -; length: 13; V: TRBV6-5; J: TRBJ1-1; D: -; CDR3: CASRRTGNTEAFF; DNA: TGTGCCAGCAGGCGAACAGGGAACACTGAAGCTTTCTTT
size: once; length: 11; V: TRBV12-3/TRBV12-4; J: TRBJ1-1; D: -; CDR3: CASSSGTEAFF; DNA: TGTGCCAGCAGTTCGGGCACTGAAGCTTTCTTT
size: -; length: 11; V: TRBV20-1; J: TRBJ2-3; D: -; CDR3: CSGGTGNTQYF; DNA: TGCAGTGGGGGGACTGGTAATACGCAGTATTTT
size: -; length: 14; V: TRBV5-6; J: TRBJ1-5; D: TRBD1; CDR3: CASSLGTANQPQHF; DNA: TGTGCCAGCAGCCTAGGGACAGCGAATCAGCCCCAGCATTTT
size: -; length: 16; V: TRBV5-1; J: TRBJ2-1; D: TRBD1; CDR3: CASSSDGTANYNEQFF; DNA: TGCGCCAGCAGCTCCGACGGGACAGCAAATTACAATGAGCAGTTCTTC
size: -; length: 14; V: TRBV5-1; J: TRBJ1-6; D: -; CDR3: CASSLELETAPLHF; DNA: TGCGCCAGCAGCTTGGAGCTGGAGACGGCACCCCTCCACTTT
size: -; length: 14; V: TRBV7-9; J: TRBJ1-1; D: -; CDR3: CASSLDGMNTEAFF; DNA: TGTGCCAGCAGCTTAGACGGGATGAACACTGAAGCTTTCTTT
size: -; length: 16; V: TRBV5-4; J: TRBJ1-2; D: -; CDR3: CASSPNKGNSIGGYTF; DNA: TGTGCCAGCAGTCCGAATAAGGGGAATTCTATTGGGGGCTACACCTTC
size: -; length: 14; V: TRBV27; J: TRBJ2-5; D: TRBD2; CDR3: CASSAGTASGAQYF; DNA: TGTGCCAGCTCAGCAGGGACGGCTAGCGGGGCCCAGTACTTC
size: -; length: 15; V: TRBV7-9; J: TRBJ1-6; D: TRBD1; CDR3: CASSLAGTGASPLHF; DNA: TGTGCCAGCAGCTTAGCTGGGACAGGGGCATCACCCCTCCACTTT
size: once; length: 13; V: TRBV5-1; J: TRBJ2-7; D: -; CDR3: CASSLEGVGEQYF; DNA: TGCGCCAGCAGCTTGGAGGGGGTCGGCGAGCAGTACTTC
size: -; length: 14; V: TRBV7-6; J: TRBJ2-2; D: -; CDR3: CASSANMNTGELFF; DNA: TGTGCCAGCAGCGCAAACATGAACACCGGGGAGCTGTTTTTT
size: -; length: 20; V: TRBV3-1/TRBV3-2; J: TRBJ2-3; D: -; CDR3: CASSQDLGGPLVLRTDTQYF; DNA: TGTGCCAGCAGCCAAGATCTAGGAGGGCCACTCGTTCTCCGCACAGATACGCAGTATTTT
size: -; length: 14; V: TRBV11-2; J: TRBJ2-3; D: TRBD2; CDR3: CASSSTSGTDTQYF; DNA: TGTGCCAGCAGCTCAACTAGCGGCACAGATACGCAGTATTTT
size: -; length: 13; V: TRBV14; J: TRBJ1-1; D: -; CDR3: CASTPFGDTEAFF; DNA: TGTGCCAGCACCCCGTTCGGGGACACTGAAGCTTTCTTT
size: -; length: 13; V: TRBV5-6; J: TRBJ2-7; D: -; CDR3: CASSLGQVYEQYF; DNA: TGTGCCAGCAGCTTGGGTCAGGTCTACGAGCAGTACTTC
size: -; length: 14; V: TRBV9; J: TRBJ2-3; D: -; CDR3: CASSAENSARTQYF; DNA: TGTGCCAGCAGCGCTGAAAATTCCGCGCGTACGCAGTATTTT
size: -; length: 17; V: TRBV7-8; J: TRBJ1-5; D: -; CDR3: CASSASMSAAGNQPQHF; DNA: TGTGCCAGCAGCGCAAGTATGTCTGCAGCGGGCAATCAGCCCCAGCATTTT
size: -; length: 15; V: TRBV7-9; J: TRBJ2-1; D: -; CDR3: CASSADFASYNEQFF; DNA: TGTGCCAGCAGCGCCGACTTCGCTTCCTACAATGAGCAGTTCTTC
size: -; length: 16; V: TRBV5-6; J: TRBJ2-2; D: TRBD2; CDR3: CASSRAGTSPTGELFF; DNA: TGTGCCAGCAGCCGGGCTGGGACTAGCCCCACCGGGGAGCTGTTTTTT
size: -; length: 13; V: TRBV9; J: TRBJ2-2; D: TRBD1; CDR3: CASSVGQTGELFF; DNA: TGTGCCAGCAGCGTGGGACAGACCGGGGAGCTGTTTTTT
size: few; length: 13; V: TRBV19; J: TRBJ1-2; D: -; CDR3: CASSGNGVHGYTF; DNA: TGTGCCAGTAGTGGTAACGGGGTGCATGGCTACACCTTC
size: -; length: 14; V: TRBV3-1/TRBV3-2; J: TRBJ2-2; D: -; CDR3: CASRERANTGELFF; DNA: TGTGCCAGCAGGGAGCGAGCGAACACCGGGGAGCTGTTTTTT
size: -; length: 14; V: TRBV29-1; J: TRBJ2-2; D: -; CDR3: CSVAGFVDAGELFF; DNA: TGCAGCGTTGCGGGGTTTGTGGACGCCGGGGAGCTGTTTTTT
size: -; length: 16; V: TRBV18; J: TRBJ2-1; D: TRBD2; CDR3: CASSRASGGYDNEQFF; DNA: TGTGCCAGCTCACGAGCTAGCGGGGGGTACGACAATGAGCAGTTCTTC
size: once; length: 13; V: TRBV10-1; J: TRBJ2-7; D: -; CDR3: CASSPRAVSEQYF; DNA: TGCGCCAGCAGCCCCAGGGCAGTAAGCGAGCAGTACTTC
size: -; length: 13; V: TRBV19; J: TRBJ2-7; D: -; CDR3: CASSFLLAGEQYF; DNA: TGTGCCAGTAGTTTTCTACTCGCGGGCGAGCAGTACTTC
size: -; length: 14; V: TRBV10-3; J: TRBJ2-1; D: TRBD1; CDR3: CAIREQGAGGEQFF; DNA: TGTGCCATCAGGGAACAGGGGGCTGGGGGTGAGCAGTTCTTC
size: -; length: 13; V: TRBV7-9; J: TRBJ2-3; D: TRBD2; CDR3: CASSVGGRDTQYF; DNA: TGTGCCAGCAGCGTGGGGGGGAGAGATACGCAGTATTTT
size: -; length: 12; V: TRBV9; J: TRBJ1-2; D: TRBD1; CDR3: CASSVGTGGYTF; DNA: TGTGCCAGCAGCGTAGGGACAGGAGGCTACACCTTC
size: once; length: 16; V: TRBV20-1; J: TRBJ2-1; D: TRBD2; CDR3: CSASPRSGGAGNEQFF; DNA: TGCAGTGCTAGTCCCCGAAGCGGGGGGGCCGGCAATGAGCAGTTCTTC
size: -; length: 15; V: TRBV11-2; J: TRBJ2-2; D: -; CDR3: CASSPMGRNTGELFF; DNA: TGTGCCAGCAGCCCGATGGGGCGGAACACCGGGGAGCTGTTTTTT